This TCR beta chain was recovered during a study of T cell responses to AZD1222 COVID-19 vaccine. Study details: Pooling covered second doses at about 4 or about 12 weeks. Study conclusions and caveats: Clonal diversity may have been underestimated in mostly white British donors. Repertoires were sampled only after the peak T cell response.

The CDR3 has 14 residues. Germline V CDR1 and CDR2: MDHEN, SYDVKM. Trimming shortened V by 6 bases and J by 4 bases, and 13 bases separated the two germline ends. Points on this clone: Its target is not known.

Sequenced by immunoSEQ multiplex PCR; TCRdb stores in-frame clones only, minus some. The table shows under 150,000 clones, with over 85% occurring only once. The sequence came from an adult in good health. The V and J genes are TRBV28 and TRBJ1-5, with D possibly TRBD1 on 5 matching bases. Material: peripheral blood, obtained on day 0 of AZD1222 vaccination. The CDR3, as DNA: TGTGCCAGCAGCTCCCCTGGGACTAATCAGCCCCAGCATTTT. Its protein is CASSSPGTNQPQHF.